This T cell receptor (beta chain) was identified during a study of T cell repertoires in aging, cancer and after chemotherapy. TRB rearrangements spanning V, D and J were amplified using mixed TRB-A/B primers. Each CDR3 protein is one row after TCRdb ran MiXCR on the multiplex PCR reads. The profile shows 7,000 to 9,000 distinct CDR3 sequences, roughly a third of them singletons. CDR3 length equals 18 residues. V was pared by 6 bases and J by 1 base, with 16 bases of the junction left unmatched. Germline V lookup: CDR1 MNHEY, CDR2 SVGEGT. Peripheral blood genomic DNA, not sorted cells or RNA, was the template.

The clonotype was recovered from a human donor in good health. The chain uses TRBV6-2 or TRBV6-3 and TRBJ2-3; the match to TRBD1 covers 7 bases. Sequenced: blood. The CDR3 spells CASSPLWTYQGGTDTQYF. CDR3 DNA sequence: TGTGCCAGCAGCCCCCTATGGACTTATCAGGGGGGCACAGATACGCAGTATTTT.